The 15 T cell receptor beta chains presented below share a single source sample, sequenced in a study of identical twins. TCRdb analysed the 5' RACE reads with MiXCR anew, one entry per CDR3 protein. The data show hundreds of thousands of distinct CDR3 sequences, 8.5% to 9.5% seen once. Separately, the same data were catalogued under a study of yellow fever vaccine responses in identical twins.

The source material was PBMCs. These TCRs come from a woman younger than 35 in good health.

V and J are TRBV20-1 and TRBJ2-7; 14 nucleotides align to TRBD2. The CDR3 contains 17 residues. Per the germline V gene, CDR1 is DFQATT and CDR2 is SNEGSKA (reference sequence). Trimming removed 3 bases from V and 3 bases from J; junction bases left unmatched: 10. The DNA of the CDR3 is TGCAGTGCTAGCCTTCCGGGACTAGCGGGAGTAGGCTACGAGCAGTACTTC. This codes for CSASLPGLAGVGYEQYF.

This sequence joins TRBV28 and TRBJ2-7; D may be TRBD1 or TRBD2 (5 bases each). The CDR3 spans 14 residues. Germline lookup yields CDR1 MDHEN and CDR2 SYDVKM. Trimming pared 7 bases from V and 1 base from J, leaving 14 bases between. The CDR3 sequence is CASIAGTESYEQYF. In DNA, the CDR3 is TGTGCCAGCATAGCCGGGACCGAGTCCTACGAGCAGTACTTC.

The chain joins TRBV20-1 to TRBJ2-1; 15 bases fit TRBD2. The CDR3 has 18 residues. CDR1 is DFQATT, CDR2 SNEGSKA, per germline (reference sequence). Trimming removed 3 bases from V and 1 base from J; junction bases left unmatched: 7. CDR3 in amino acids: CSASRFGTSGGSYNEQFF. CDR3 DNA sequence: TGCAGTGCTAGTAGGTTCGGGACTAGCGGGGGGTCCTACAATGAGCAGTTCTTC.

This clonotype was detected a few times. The J gene is TRBJ2-2, the V gene TRBV6-4, with a possible D match to TRBD1 (6 bases). Deletions cut 6 bases from V and 0 bases from J, with 11 bases between. Germline values: CDR1 MRHNA, CDR2 SNTAGT. The CDR3 length is 15 residues. The CDR3 nucleotides are TGTGCCAGCAGGGCCACAGGGCCGAACACCGGGGAGCTGTTTTTT. As protein: CASRATGPNTGELFF.

V and J are TRBV27 and TRBJ2-1; D tentatively reads TRBD1 or TRBD2 (5 bases each). The CDR3 is made up of 13 amino acids. The V end lost 5 bases, the J end lost 12 bases, and 17 bases lay between the germline ends. Germline assignment: CDR1 MNHEY and CDR2 SMNVEV (reference sequence). The CDR3 loop is CASSQGPPRGQFF. CDR3 sequence (DNA): TGTGCCAGCAGTCAGGGACCGCCTCGTGGGCAGTTCTTC.

This clonotype was detected many times. The chain uses TRBV7-9 and TRBJ2-7; D not resolved. The CDR3 loop spans 14 amino acids. V lost 4 bases, J lost 2 bases, and 12 bases lay in between. The germline gives CDR1 SEHNR, CDR2 FQNEAQ (reference sequence). The CDR3 bases are TGTGCCAGCAGCTACCCGGACCCGCCCTACGAGCAGTACTTC. The encoded protein is CASSYPDPPYEQYF. The variable domain in full, with the rest retrieved from reference TRBV7-9 and TRBJ2-7, is DTGVSQNPRHKITKRGQNVTFRCDPISEHNRLYWYRQTLGQGPEFLTYFQNEAQLEKSRLLSDRFSAERPKGSFSTLEIQRTEQGDSAMYLCASSYPDPPYEQYFGPGTRLTVT.

The rearrangement links TRBV3-1 to TRBJ2-3, with TRBD2 identical over 16 bases. V trimming: 0 bases; J trimming: 1 base; junction bases outside the gene matches: 10. CDR3 length equals 21 residues. The germline V gene has CDR1 LGHDT and CDR2 YNNKEL (reference sequence). The CDR3 DNA is TGTGCCAGCAGCCAAGACCTCAGGGGACTAGCGGGAGGGCCCCGCACAGATACGCAGTATTTT. Protein product: CASSQDLRGLAGGPRTDTQYF.

Ten or more counts support this clonotype. The V gene is TRBV5-5, the J gene TRBJ1-5, with a possible D match to TRBD1 (5 bases). V lost 4 bases, J lost 5 bases, and 16 bases lay in between. Germline loops: CDR1 SGHKS, CDR2 YYEKEE (reference sequence). The CDR3 covers 15 residues. The DNA for the CDR3 is TGTGCCAGCAGCCGTAACTGGGGGGAGGATCAGCCCCAGCATTTT. Its protein product is CASSRNWGEDQPQHF.

The chain carries TRBV20-1 and TRBJ2-7; possible D gene TRBD1, 6 bases. The germline gives CDR1 DFQATT, CDR2 SNEGSKA (reference sequence). V lost 6 bases and J 4 bases, leaving 16 bases between the germline ends. The CDR3 has 13 amino acids. The CDR3 DNA reads as TGCAGTGCGACTCAAGGGGGTCCGTACGAGCAGTACTTC. Translation gives CSATQGGPYEQYF.

V gene TRBV2 combines with J gene TRBJ1-1, with a weak D call TRBD1 (5 bases). CDR1 and CDR2 (germline): SNHLY, FYNNEI. The CDR3 contains 16 residues. V dropped 7 bases and J dropped 4 bases, with 22 bases sitting between them. CDR3 nucleotide sequence: TGTGCCAGCATGGAGCAGGGAGGTTTCCTGGGCACTGAAGCTTTCTTT. This gives the protein CASMEQGGFLGTEAFF. Based on the CDR3 plus reference TRBV2 and TRBJ1-1, the full variable domain is EPEVTQTPSHQVTQMGQEVILRCVPISNHLYFYWYRQILGQKVEFLVSFYNNEISEKSEIFDDQFSVERPDGSNFTLKIRSTKLEDSAMYFCASMEQGGFLGTEAFFGQGTRLTVV.

This chain uses TRBV24-1 with TRBJ2-5, with 11 bases matching TRBD2. Germline assignment: CDR1 KGHDR and CDR2 SFDVKD. Trimming took 2 bases from V and 5 from J; bases not matched to a gene: 9. The CDR3 loop spans 17 amino acids. CDR3 DNA: TGTGCCACCAGTGATTCCGGACTAGCGGGCTCGAGGGAGACCCAGTACTTC. Its protein product is CATSDSGLAGSRETQYF.

The chain couples TRBV20-1 to TRBJ1-2; D uncertain. Trimming took off 3 bases at V and 4 bases at J, with 12 bases between the two ends. Looked up from germline, CDR1 is DFQATT and CDR2 is SNEGSKA (reference sequence). CDR3 length: 13 amino acids. CDR3 sequence: CSASSGRRYGYTF. The CDR3 DNA reads as TGCAGTGCTAGCTCAGGTCGTCGCTATGGCTACACCTTC.

The chain recombines TRBV6-1 with TRBJ2-2; 10 bases align to TRBD1. The CDR3 totals 15 residues. Germline V lookup: CDR1 MNHNS, CDR2 SASEGT. V was pared by 6 bases and J by 4 bases, with 5 bases of the junction left unmatched. CDR3 coding DNA: TGTGCCAGCAGGTCGGACAGGGGGATCACCGGGGAGCTGTTTTTT. This translates into CASRSDRGITGELFF.

This clonotype has a count of ten or more. The CDR3: CASSWGQFYEQYF. The DNA of the CDR3 is TGTGCCAGCAGCTGGGGACAGTTCTACGAGCAGTACTTC. The chain links TRBV7-8 to TRBJ2-7, with 7 nucleotides matching TRBD1. The length of the CDR3 is 13 residues. The trim removed 4 bases at V and 3 bases at J, leaving 3 bases unmatched. Germline CDR1 is SGHVS and CDR2 is FQNEAQ. Complete variable domain (other parts from reference TRBV7-8 and TRBJ2-7): GAGVSQSPRYKVAKRGQDVALRCDPISGHVSLFWYQQALGQGPEFLTYFQNEAQLDKSGLPSDRFFAERPEGSVSTLKIQRTQQEDSAVYLCASSWGQFYEQYFGPGTRLTVT.

This clonotype has more than one count but fewer than ten. The chain links TRBV5-1 to TRBJ1-1; the D gene is possibly TRBD1 (6 bases). The CDR3 consists of 14 residues. The V end was cut by 2 bases, the J end by 4 bases, with 12 bases between. Germline V gives CDR1 SGHRS, CDR2 YFSETQ. The CDR3 DNA reads as TGCGCCAGCAGCTTCGGGGGCGCGGGCACTGAAGCTTTCTTT. It codes for CASSFGGAGTEAFF.